This TCR beta chain was sequenced for a study of cytomegalovirus exposure and HLA in healthy donors (dated 2017 in TCRdb). Describing the broader study: A later analysis indicated that the 95 to 150 validation repertoires were generated on the platform also employed for the 700 or so repertoires of the first cohort. The study was designed to test whether signatures of past pathogen exposure could be identified by cataloging public T cell receptors. In addition to the first cohort of roughly 700 subjects, a separate validation cohort of 130 or so different subjects was used. High-throughput TCR immunosequencing, statistical association of individual TCRs with disease status, and machine learning were combined to predict cytomegalovirus infection status.

Notes on this clone: The antigen it binds to is not known. One base away there is no much larger clone; base qualities are not given.

Libraries were constructed by the immunoSEQ multiplex PCR assay. In the source study's methods: A statistical classification framework was built for diagnosing cytomegalovirus status from the catalog of TCR beta chain sequences. This is the immuneACCESS table as TCRdb keeps it, with only in-frame sequences that have V and J called. A part of the clones is gone; compared with another copy, unresolved V genes explain less than half, and the rest is unexplained. The DNA was the basis for D and trimming; V, J and clone size are from that table. This sample lists 120,000 or so clones; roughly nine tenths were detected once. The ten largest make up approximately 4.5% of the sample. What the authors observed across the whole study: In vitro tests confirmed that a few of the cytomegalovirus-associated TCR beta chains recognize cytomegalovirus antigens. The validation cohort had no HLA typing available for a later analysis, so co-occurrence within that cohort was assessed over all 130 or so repertoires. A later analysis found that TCRs clustered in the first cohort also tended to co-occur in the roughly 120 validation repertoires, with approximately 95% of cluster scores above 0. It was suggested by the authors that the approach could potentially be generalized to other disease states and immunological phenotypes. While some public TCRs were present in many individuals, most TCR sequences turned up only very rarely across donors. The study listed approximately 160 TCR beta chains as associated with cytomegalovirus. The classifier was reported to diagnose cytomegalovirus status with high specificity and sensitivity in both the original cohort and the validation cohort.

Donors formed part of the validation cohort, which comprised 120 subjects and was distinct from the first cohort of under 800 subjects. CDR1 MNHEY and CDR2 SMNVEV are derived from the germline V gene (reference sequence). From its cysteine to its phenylalanine, the CDR3 spans 15 amino acids. Here the CDR3 DNA is all that survives: 45 bases in frame from base 1. V trim: 5 bases; J trim: 0 bases; unmatched bases: 5. This chain is built from TRBV27 and TRBJ2-3; 7 bases in between match TRBD2. The clonotype was recovered from a young man in good health and CMV-seropositive. The source material was PBMCs. The CDR3 here reads CASSPPAGSTDTQYF. The DNA sequence reads TGTGCCAGCAGTCCCCCAGCGGGGAGCACAGATACGCAGTATTTT.